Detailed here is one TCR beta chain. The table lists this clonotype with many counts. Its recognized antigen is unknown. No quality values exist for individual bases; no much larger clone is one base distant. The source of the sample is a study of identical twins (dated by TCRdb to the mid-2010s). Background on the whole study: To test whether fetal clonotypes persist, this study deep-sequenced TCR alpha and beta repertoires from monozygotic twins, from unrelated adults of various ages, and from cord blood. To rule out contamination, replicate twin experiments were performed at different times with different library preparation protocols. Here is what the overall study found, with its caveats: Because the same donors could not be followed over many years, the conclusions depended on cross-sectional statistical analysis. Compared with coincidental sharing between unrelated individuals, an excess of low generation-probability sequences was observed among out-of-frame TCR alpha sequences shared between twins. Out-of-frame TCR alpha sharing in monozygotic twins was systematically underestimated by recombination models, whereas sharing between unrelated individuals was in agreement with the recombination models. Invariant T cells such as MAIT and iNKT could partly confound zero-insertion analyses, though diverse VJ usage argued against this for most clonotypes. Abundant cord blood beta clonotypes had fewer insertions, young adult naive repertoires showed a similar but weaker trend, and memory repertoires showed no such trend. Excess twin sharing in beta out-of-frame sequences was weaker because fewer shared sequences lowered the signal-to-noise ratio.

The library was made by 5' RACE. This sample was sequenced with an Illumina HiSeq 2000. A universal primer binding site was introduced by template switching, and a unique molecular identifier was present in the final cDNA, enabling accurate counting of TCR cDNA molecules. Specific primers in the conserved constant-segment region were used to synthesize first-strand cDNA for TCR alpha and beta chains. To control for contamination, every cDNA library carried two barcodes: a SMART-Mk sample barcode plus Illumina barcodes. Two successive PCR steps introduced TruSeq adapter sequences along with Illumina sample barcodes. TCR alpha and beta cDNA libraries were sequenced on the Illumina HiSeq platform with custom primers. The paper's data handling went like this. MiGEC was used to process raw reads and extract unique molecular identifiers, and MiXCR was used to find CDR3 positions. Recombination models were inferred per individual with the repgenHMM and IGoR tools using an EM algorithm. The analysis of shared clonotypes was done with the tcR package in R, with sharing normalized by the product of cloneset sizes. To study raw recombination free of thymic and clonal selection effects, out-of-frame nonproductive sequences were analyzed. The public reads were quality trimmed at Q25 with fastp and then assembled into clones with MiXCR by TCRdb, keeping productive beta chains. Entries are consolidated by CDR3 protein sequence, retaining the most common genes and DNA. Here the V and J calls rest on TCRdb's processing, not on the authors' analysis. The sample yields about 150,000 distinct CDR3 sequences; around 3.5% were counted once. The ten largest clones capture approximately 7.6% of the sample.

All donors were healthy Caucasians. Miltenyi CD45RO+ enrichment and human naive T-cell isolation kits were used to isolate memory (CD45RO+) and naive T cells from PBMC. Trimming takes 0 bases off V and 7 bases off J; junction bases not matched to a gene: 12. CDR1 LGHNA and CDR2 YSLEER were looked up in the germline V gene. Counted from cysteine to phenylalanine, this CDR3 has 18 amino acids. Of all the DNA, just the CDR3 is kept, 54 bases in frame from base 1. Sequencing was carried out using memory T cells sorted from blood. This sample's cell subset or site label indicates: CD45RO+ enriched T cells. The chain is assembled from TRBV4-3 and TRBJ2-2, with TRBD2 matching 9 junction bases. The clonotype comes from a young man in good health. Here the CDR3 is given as CASSQERGVAGVRGELFF. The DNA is TGCGCCAGCAGCCAAGAGAGGGGTGTAGCGGGAGTTCGCGGGGAGCTGTTTTTT.